This T cell receptor (beta chain) was recovered during a study of blood T cell repertoires in COVID-19. Study details: COVID-19 samples collected from the United States, Italy and Spain covered acute and convalescent phases. Nucleic acid was either cDNA or gDNA, and it came from T cells, B-cell-depleted T cells, or PBMCs.

This clone was observed a handful of times. From germline, CDR1 is SGHRS and CDR2 YFSETQ. V lost 0 bases, J lost 5 bases, and 14 bases lay in between. There are 15 residues in the CDR3. Per the authors' pipeline: Nucleated cell counts were estimated from reference gene primer amplification. Sequenced by immunoSEQ multiplex PCR; TCRdb stores in-frame clones only, minus some. That table supplies the V and J calls and clone size; D and trimming were determined from the DNA. The data show over 100,000 clones, with 82% seen just once and 3.5% to 5.5% held by the top ten. The rearrangement uses TRBV5-1 and TRBJ1-1; no reliable D call. This receptor was identified in a woman in her seventies with acute or convalescent COVID-19. Source material: peripheral blood. The CDR3 spells CASSLDPSPGTEAFF. The CDR3 DNA reads TGCGCCAGCAGCTTGGACCCGAGTCCGGGGACTGAAGCTTTCTTT.